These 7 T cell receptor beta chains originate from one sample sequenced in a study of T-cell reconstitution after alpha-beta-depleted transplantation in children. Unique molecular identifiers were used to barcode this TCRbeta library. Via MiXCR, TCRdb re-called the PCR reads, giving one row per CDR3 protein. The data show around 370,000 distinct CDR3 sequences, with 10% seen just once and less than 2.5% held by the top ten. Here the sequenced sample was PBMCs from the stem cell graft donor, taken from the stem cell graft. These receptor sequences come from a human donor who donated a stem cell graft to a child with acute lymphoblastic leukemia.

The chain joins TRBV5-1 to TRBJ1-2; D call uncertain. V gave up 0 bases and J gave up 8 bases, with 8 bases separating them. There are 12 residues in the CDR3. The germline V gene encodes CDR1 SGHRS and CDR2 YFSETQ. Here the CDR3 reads CASSLAREGYTF. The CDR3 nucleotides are TGCGCCAGCAGCTTGGCCAGAGAGGGCTACACCTTC.

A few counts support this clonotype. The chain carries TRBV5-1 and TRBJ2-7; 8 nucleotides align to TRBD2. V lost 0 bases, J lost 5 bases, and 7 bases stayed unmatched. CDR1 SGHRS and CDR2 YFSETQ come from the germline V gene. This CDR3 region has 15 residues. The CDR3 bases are TGCGCCAGCAGCTTGGCCCGAGCGGGAGCAAACGAGCAGTACTTC. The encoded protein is CASSLARAGANEQYF.

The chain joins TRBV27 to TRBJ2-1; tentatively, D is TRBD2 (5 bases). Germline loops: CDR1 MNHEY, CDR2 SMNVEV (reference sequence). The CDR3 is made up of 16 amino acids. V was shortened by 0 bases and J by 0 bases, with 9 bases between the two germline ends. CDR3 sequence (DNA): TGTGCCAGCAGTTTATCTCTAGCCCCCTCCTACAATGAGCAGTTCTTC. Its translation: CASSLSLAPSYNEQFF.

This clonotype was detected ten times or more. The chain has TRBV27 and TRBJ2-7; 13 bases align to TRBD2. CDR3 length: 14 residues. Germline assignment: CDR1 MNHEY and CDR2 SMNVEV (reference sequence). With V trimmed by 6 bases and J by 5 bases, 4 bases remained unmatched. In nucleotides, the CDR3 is TGTGCCAGCAGCGGACTAGCGGGAGTGAACGAGCAGTACTTC. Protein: CASSGLAGVNEQYF.

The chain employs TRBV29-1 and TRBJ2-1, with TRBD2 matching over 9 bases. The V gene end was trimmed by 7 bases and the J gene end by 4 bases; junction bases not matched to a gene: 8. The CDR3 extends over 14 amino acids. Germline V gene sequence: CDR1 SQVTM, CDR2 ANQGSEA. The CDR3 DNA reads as TGCAGCGCCGGGGCGGGAGGGGAATACAATGAGCAGTTCTTC. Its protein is CSAGAGGEYNEQFF.

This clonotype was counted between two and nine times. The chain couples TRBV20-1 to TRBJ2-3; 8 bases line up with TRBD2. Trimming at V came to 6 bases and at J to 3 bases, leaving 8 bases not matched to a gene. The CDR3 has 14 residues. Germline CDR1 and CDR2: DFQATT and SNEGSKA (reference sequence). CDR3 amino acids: CSASSGTGTDTQYF. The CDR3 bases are TGCAGTGCCAGTAGCGGGACCGGGACAGATACGCAGTATTTT.

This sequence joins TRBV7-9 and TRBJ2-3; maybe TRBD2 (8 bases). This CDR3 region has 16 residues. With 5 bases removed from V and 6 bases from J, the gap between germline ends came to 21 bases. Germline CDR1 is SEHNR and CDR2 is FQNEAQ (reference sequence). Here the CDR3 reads CASSPPLREGADTQYF. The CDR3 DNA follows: TGTGCCAGCAGCCCCCCCCTACGGGAGGGGGCCGATACGCAGTATTTT. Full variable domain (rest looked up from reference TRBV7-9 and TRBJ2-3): DTGVSQNPRHKITKRGQNVTFRCDPISEHNRLYWYRQTLGQGPEFLTYFQNEAQLEKSRLLSDRFSAERPKGSFSTLEIQRTEQGDSAMYLCASSPPLREGADTQYFGPGTRLTVL.